This T cell receptor beta chain was found in a study of OX40 agonist ivuxolimab in advanced cancers. The CDR3 totals 8 residues. In germline, CDR1 is MNHNS, CDR2 SASEGT. Between the trimmed V and J ends, which lost 4 bases and 16 bases, there was a span of 5 bases. Clones were read by immunoSEQ multiplex PCR, and TCRdb kept only the in-frame ones, dropping some. Here the sample spans about 39,000 clones, around nine tenths being singletons. The material sequenced was CD4+ or CD8+ T cells sorted from blood, taken in a trial of the OX40 agonist ivuxolimab. The receptor comes from an adult with an advanced solid tumor such as melanoma, head and neck, liver or kidney cancer. V gene TRBV6-1 combines with J gene TRBJ2-1; D unresolved. The CDR3 region is CASSVHFF. CDR3 bases: TGTGCCAGCAGTGTTCATTTCTTC.